Below are 18 T cell receptor beta chains sequenced from a single sample in a study of T-cell memory formation after mild COVID-19. MiXCR was run by TCRdb on the 5' RACE reads, yielding one entry per CDR3 protein. The table lists under 350,000 distinct CDR3 sequences, about 16% of them singletons, with about a fifth in the top ten. The source material was PBMCs or a T cell subset sorted from them (not recorded which). These receptors all stem from a man younger than 35 who had mild COVID-19 (a few samples of this study predate the infection). Cell type and time point are not known.

The rearrangement links TRBV20-1 to TRBJ2-1; 9 bases line up with TRBD1. Germline V gene lookup returns CDR1 DFQATT and CDR2 SNEGSKA (reference sequence). V lost 3 bases to trimming and J lost 4 bases; unmatched junction nucleotides: 7. The CDR3 has 15 amino acids. CDR3 in DNA: TGCAGTGCTAGGGGACAGGGAACTCGGTACAATGAGCAGTTCTTC. As protein: CSARGQGTRYNEQFF.

This clonotype came up a few times. The V call is TRBV6-5, the J call TRBJ2-5; tentatively, D is TRBD2 (7 bases). The CDR3 covers 17 residues. The V and J ends lost 4 bases and 2 bases respectively, with 20 bases between them. CDR1 is MNHEY, CDR2 SVGAGI, per germline. CDR3 amino acids: CASSFLGGGSDQETQYF. DNA for the CDR3: TGTGCCAGCAGTTTTTTAGGGGGGGGAAGTGATCAAGAGACCCAGTACTTC.

The chain recombines TRBV6-5 with TRBJ2-5; D possibly corresponds to TRBD1 (6 bases). Deletions cut 2 bases from V and 5 bases from J, with 6 bases between. This CDR3 region has 12 residues. Germline V CDR1 and CDR2: MNHEY, SVGAGI. CDR3 in amino acids: CASSYRGETQYF. The CDR3 DNA reads TGTGCCAGCAGTTACAGGGGGGAGACCCAGTACTTC.

In this sample, this clonotype turned up a few times. The rearrangement uses TRBV6-5 and TRBJ1-1, with D possibly matching TRBD1 (6 bases). Looked up from germline, CDR1 is MNHEY and CDR2 is SVGAGI. Deletions cut 4 bases from V and 5 bases from J, with 17 bases between. There are 15 residues in the CDR3. The CDR3 here is CASSSRGEGDTEAFF. CDR3 DNA: TGTGCCAGCAGTTCCCGAGGGGAGGGGGATACTGAAGCTTTCTTT.

This clonotype was detected only a few times. V usage is TRBV7-2 and J usage is TRBJ2-5; tentatively, D is TRBD1 (5 bases). The germline gives CDR1 SGHTA, CDR2 FQGNSA. The ends were cut back, 3 bases at V and 5 bases at J, with 10 bases in the middle. The CDR3 spans 13 residues. CDR3 protein: CASSFSGWETQYF. DNA for the CDR3: TGTGCCAGCAGCTTTTCAGGGTGGGAGACCCAGTACTTC.

The chain uses TRBV6-2 or TRBV6-3 and TRBJ2-7; D is ambiguous. The CDR3 sequence is 15 residues long. Between the trimmed V and J ends, which lost 0 bases and 3 bases, there was a span of 12 bases. Germline V CDR1 and CDR2: MNHEY, SVGEGT. CDR3 protein: CASSYSSLPYYEQYF. The CDR3 bases are TGTGCCAGCAGTTACTCGAGTCTCCCCTACTACGAGCAGTACTTC.

V and J are TRBV20-1 and TRBJ2-3, with D unresolved. Trimming took off 1 base at V and 1 base at J, with 9 bases between the two ends. CDR1 and CDR2 (germline): DFQATT, SNEGSKA (reference sequence). The CDR3 sequence is 14 residues long. CDR3 sequence: CSARVTSGTDTQYF. The DNA for the CDR3 is TGCAGTGCTAGAGTTACCTCGGGCACAGATACGCAGTATTTT.

J is TRBJ2-3 and V is TRBV30, with D hard to call. Germline CDR1 is GTSNPN and CDR2 is SVGIG (reference sequence). V was shortened by 2 bases and J by 5 bases, with 11 bases between the two germline ends. CDR3 length: 13 residues. The chain's CDR3 is CAWSLLVGDTQYF. CDR3 in DNA: TGTGCCTGGAGTCTCCTTGTCGGAGATACGCAGTATTTT.

The J gene is TRBJ1-2, the V gene TRBV12-3 or TRBV12-4; D gene uncertain. This CDR3 has 14 residues. Trimming removed 4 bases at V and 3 bases at J, with 12 bases between. The CDR3 DNA reads as TGTGCCAGCAGTTCCTCCGACAATTACTATGGCTACACCTTC. Translation: CASSSSDNYYGYTF.

CDR3 residues: CASRLVSTDTQYF. CDR3 DNA sequence: TGTGCCAGCAGATTGGTGAGCACAGATACGCAGTATTTT. The chain combines TRBV7-2 with TRBJ2-3, with D uncertain. Germline CDR1 and CDR2: SGHTA and FQGNSA. The CDR3 contains 13 residues. The V and J ends lost 6 bases and 0 bases respectively, with 7 bases between them.

The J gene is TRBJ2-3, the V gene TRBV5-1; the match to TRBD2 covers 8 bases. The ends lost 3 bases at V and 4 bases at J; junction bases unmatched: 13. The germline V gene has CDR1 SGHRS and CDR2 YFSETQ. The CDR3 covers 17 residues. CDR3 sequence: CASSSSGGAFEPDTQYF. The DNA of the CDR3 is TGCGCCAGCAGCTCATCCGGGGGGGCTTTCGAGCCAGATACGCAGTATTTT.

This chain connects TRBV9 to TRBJ2-2, with D hard to call. The germline gives CDR1 SGDLS, CDR2 YYNGEE. This CDR3 has 14 amino acids. V dropped 0 bases and J dropped 7 bases, with 10 bases sitting between them. The CDR3 reads CASSVEGSFGELFF. For the CDR3, the DNA is TGTGCCAGCAGCGTAGAAGGTTCCTTCGGGGAGCTGTTTTTT.

This clonotype was recorded a few times. The V and J genes are TRBV14 and TRBJ2-5, with a possible D match to TRBD2 (5 bases). V was pared by 0 bases and J by 0 bases, with 17 bases between. This CDR3 has 18 residues. The V gene's germline CDR1 is SGHDN and CDR2 FVKESK. The CDR3 reads CASSQDRGQERYQETQYF. CDR3 sequence (DNA): TGTGCCAGCAGCCAAGATCGAGGGCAGGAACGCTACCAAGAGACCCAGTACTTC.

This clonotype was seen more than once but under ten times. The J gene is TRBJ1-3, the V gene TRBV12-3 or TRBV12-4, with D possibly being TRBD1 (6 bases). The CDR3 has 15 amino acids. Deletions cut 4 bases from V and 5 bases from J, with 15 bases between. CDR3 amino acids: CASSSTGSGRNTIYF. The CDR3 nucleotides are TGTGCCAGCAGTTCTACAGGGTCTGGAAGAAACACCATATATTTT.

This clonotype was seen more than once but under ten times. This chain joins TRBV7-2 and TRBJ2-2; maybe TRBD2 (5 bases). Trimming took 2 bases from V and 7 from J, leaving 17 bases between them. The germline V gene has CDR1 SGHTA and CDR2 FQGNSA. The CDR3 spans 16 residues. The CDR3 protein is CASSLNSPSLGGELFF. The CDR3 DNA is TGTGCCAGCAGCTTAAATAGTCCTAGCTTGGGCGGGGAGCTGTTTTTT.

In this sample, this clonotype turned up a few times. The CDR3 region has the DNA TGTGCCAGCAGACGCGGGACAGGGAATTACGAGCAGTACGTC. Protein product: CASRRGTGNYEQYV. V usage is TRBV6-6 and J usage is TRBJ2-7; 9 bases match TRBD1. The CDR3 has 14 amino acids. V lost 6 bases to trimming and J lost 4 bases; unmatched junction nucleotides: 7. Germline V gives CDR1 MNHNY, CDR2 SVGAGI (reference sequence).

The sample holds many counts of this clonotype. The V call is TRBV20-1, the J call TRBJ2-3, with D possibly called TRBD1 or TRBD2 (6 bases each). V was pared by 8 bases and J by 10 bases, with 16 bases between. Germline values: CDR1 DFQATT, CDR2 SNEGSKA (reference sequence). The CDR3 has 11 residues. The CDR3 region has the DNA TGCAGTATCCGAGGGGGGTATGCGCAGTATTTT. It encodes CSIRGGYAQYF.

The V gene is TRBV4-3, the J gene TRBJ1-1; no reliable D call. Trimming took 0 bases from V and 1 from J, leaving 9 bases between them. This CDR3 is built from 15 residues. Germline V gene data show CDR1 as LGHNA and CDR2 as YSLEER. DNA of the CDR3: TGCGCCAGCAGCCAAGAAGTGGGCGGGAACACTGAAGCTTTCTTT. Its protein is CASSQEVGGNTEAFF.